This T cell receptor (beta chain) was observed in a study of STAT3 mutations in large granular lymphocyte leukemia. Germline V lookup: CDR1 SGHRS, CDR2 YFSETQ. Trimming at V came to 2 bases and at J to 6 bases, leaving 8 bases not matched to a gene. CDR3 length: 14 amino acids. The study's findings and limits: Treatment regimens differed across patients between samplings. Every T-LGLL patient had at least one immunodominant TCRbeta clonotype.

The method was immunoSEQ multiplex PCR; TCRdb's version includes in-frame clones alone and lacks a portion of them. The sample lists about 5,400 clones; about 50% were seen once. This clone appeared a few times. What it recognizes is unknown. The chain joins TRBV5-1 to TRBJ2-7; 7 nucleotides line up with TRBD1. The clonotype originates from a woman in her seventies with T-cell large granular lymphocyte leukemia. Some clones in this sample may be carry-over from other donors' samples. The specimen was peripheral blood mononuclear cells. For the CDR3, the DNA is TGCGCCAGCAGCTTAGGGACAGATTTCTCCGAGCAGTACTTC. This gives the protein CASSLGTDFSEQYF.